The 9 T cell receptor beta chains reported below all come from one sample, sequenced in a study of T cell responses to AZD1222 COVID-19 vaccine. Data came from immunoSEQ multiplex PCR; TCRdb stores just in-frame clones and leaves some out. Among approximately 130,000 clones listed, about 89% were seen once. The sequencing here drew on peripheral blood, taken 28 days after the second AZD1222 dose. The receptor source for this set is an adult who received the AZD1222 COVID-19 vaccine.

This rearrangement joins TRBV11-3 to TRBJ1-1; possibly TRBD1 for D (5 bases). Trimming took off 3 bases at V and 9 bases at J, with 11 bases between the two ends. CDR3 size: 12 residues. In germline, CDR1 is SGHNT, CDR2 YENEEA. CDR3 nucleotide sequence: TGTGCCAGCAGCTTCCCGGGGGGGAAAGCTTTCTTT. Amino acids: CASSFPGGKAFF.

The V call is TRBV7-2, the J call TRBJ1-1, with a weak D call TRBD1 (6 bases). The CDR3 consists of 14 residues. V lost 1 base and J lost 4, with 10 bases in between. Germline CDR1 and CDR2: SGHTA and FQGNSA. Here the CDR3 DNA reads TGTGCCAGCAGCTTAGATCGACAGGCCACTGAAGCTTTCTTT. Translation: CASSLDRQATEAFF.

The chain uses TRBV5-5 and TRBJ2-1; no reliable D call. The V and J ends lost 6 bases and 0 bases respectively, with 13 bases between them. The CDR3 has 15 residues. Looked up from germline, CDR1 is SGHKS and CDR2 is YYEKEE (reference sequence). The DNA of the CDR3 is TGTGCCAGCACCCCCCTCTCGAGCTCCTACAATGAGCAGTTCTTC. It yields the protein CASTPLSSSYNEQFF.

The chain uses TRBV14 and TRBJ2-3, with D possibly called TRBD1 or TRBD2 (6 bases each). Trimming removed 0 bases from V and 7 bases from J, with 11 bases in between. Germline values: CDR1 SGHDN, CDR2 FVKESK. The CDR3 loop spans 14 amino acids. The CDR3 spells CASSQEPGAYTQYF. The CDR3 DNA follows: TGTGCCAGCAGCCAAGAGCCGGGGGCCTATACGCAGTATTTT.

The V call is TRBV6-6, the J call TRBJ1-5; D gene uncertain. The CDR3 sequence is 14 residues long. Deletions cut 10 bases from V and 3 bases from J, with 16 bases between. Germline CDR1 reads MNHNY; CDR2 reads SVGAGI (reference sequence). The CDR3 sequence: CATLEGEPNQPQHF. CDR3 sequence (DNA): TGTGCCACTCTGGAAGGAGAGCCCAATCAGCCCCAGCATTTT.

This clone was found once. The CDR3 loop reads CASSMGGSSRSPLHF. The CDR3 DNA sequence: TGTGCCAGCAGTATGGGCGGGAGCTCTAGATCACCCCTCCACTTT. The chain uses TRBV6-5 and TRBJ1-6; D ambiguous. Deletions cut 5 bases from V and 10 bases from J, with 18 bases between. The CDR3 consists of 15 residues. Germline V lookup: CDR1 MNHEY, CDR2 SVGAGI.

The chain carries TRBV12-3 or TRBV12-4 and TRBJ1-3, with unresolved D. This CDR3 is 13 amino acids long. Trimming removed 5 bases from V and 3 bases from J, with 8 bases in between. CDR3 residues: CASSRGIGNTIYF. CDR3 nucleotides: TGTGCCAGCAGTCGGGGTATTGGAAACACCATATATTTT.

In DNA, the CDR3 is TGTGCCAGCAGTCCCGGGGGCTCTGGAAACACCATATATTTT. This codes for CASSPGGSGNTIYF. This chain connects TRBV6-5 to TRBJ1-3; D perhaps matches TRBD1 (5 bases). Germline loops: CDR1 MNHEY, CDR2 SVGAGI. Trimming took off 5 bases at V and 0 bases at J, with 8 bases between the two ends. The CDR3 consists of 14 residues.

This chain joins TRBV7-9 and TRBJ2-1; TRBD2 matches at 7 bases. This CDR3 has 17 amino acids. The germline CDR1 and CDR2 sequences are SEHNR and FQNEAQ (reference sequence). The V gene end was trimmed by 5 bases and the J gene end by 3 bases; junction bases not matched to a gene: 13. CDR3 coding DNA: TGTGCCAGCAGCCCCCTCCAAAGCGGGATACGCTACAATGAGCAGTTCTTC. Translated, it gives CASSPLQSGIRYNEQFF.